This T cell receptor beta chain was sequenced for a study of blood T cell repertoires in COVID-19. Background on the study: Samples of COVID-19 (acute and convalescent) were obtained from the United States, Italy and Spain.

The CDR3 covers 11 residues. V dropped 4 bases and J dropped 4 bases, with 8 bases sitting between them. CDR1 SQVTM and CDR2 ANQGSEA come from the germline V gene. Assay: immunoSEQ multiplex PCR; the TCRdb copy retains only in-frame clones and omits some. The sample has about 97,000 clones; around 87% are singletons. Sequencing was done on a sample of peripheral blood. The V gene is TRBV29-1, the J gene TRBJ2-7, with D possibly being TRBD2 (5 bases). The TCR comes from a woman aged 25-40 years with acute or convalescent COVID-19. As DNA, the CDR3 is TGCAGCGTTGTAAGAGGGTACGAGCAGTACTTC. Amino acid sequence: CSVVRGYEQYF.